Each of the 8 T cell receptor beta chains below was sequenced from the same sample in a study of vaccination effects on CD4 cells after COVID-19. Their specific antigens are unknown. Expansion with viral peptide pools was applied to antigen-specific CD4+ T cells by the ViraFEST assay prior to sequencing. Following an approximately ten-day culture, CD4+ T cells were purified. PCR-confirmed SARS-CoV-2 infection occurred in the person between March and December 2020. The table came from immunoSEQ multiplex PCR; TCRdb's copy has only in-frame clones and leaves some out. The sample has about 19,000 clones, approximately 81% seen once. Sequences were derived from CD4+ T cells from PBMCs cultured with SARS-CoV-2 spike peptides, sampled before COVID-19 vaccination. The receptors were sampled from a human donor who had a prior SARS-CoV-2 infection.

V is TRBV5-5 and J is TRBJ2-7; TRBD2 might be the D (5 bases). From germline, CDR1 is SGHKS and CDR2 YYEKEE (reference sequence). The CDR3 contains 17 residues. The V and J ends lost 2 bases and 2 bases respectively, with 20 bases between them. CDR3 bases: TGTGCCAGCAGCTTAAATGCGTCTCCAGGACTCACCTACGAGCAGTACTTC. It specifies CASSLNASPGLTYEQYF.

The chain has TRBV18 and TRBJ2-4; D gene uncertain. There are 13 residues in the CDR3. The V and J ends lost 0 bases and 8 bases respectively, with 8 bases between them. The germline gives CDR1 KGHSH, CDR2 LQKENI. The CDR3 DNA follows: TGTGCCAGCTCACCACCTTCCAGCGACATTCAGTACTTC. Translated: CASSPPSSDIQYF.

V is TRBV4-2 and J is TRBJ1-3; D not resolved. The CDR3 sequence is 15 residues long. Trimming shortened V by 0 bases and J by 0 bases, and 6 bases separated the two germline ends. The germline V gene has CDR1 LGHNA and CDR2 YNFKEQ. CDR3 sequence reads: CASSQDGGSGNTIYF. CDR3 DNA sequence: TGTGCCAGCAGCCAAGATGGCGGCTCTGGAAACACCATATATTTT.

The gene calls are TRBV4-1 and TRBJ1-2, with 7 bases that match TRBD1. The V gene's germline CDR1 is MGHRA and CDR2 YSYEKL. This CDR3 comprises 14 residues. V was clipped by 1 base and J by 7 bases; unmatched bases: 6. As DNA, the CDR3 is TGCGCCAGCAGCCAAGCAACTACAGGGGCTGGCTACACCTTC. Its protein product is CASSQATTGAGYTF.

The chain combines TRBV7-2 with TRBJ2-1, with D possibly being TRBD2 (5 bases). The V gene lost 5 bases and the J gene lost 0 bases, with 17 bases spanning the gap. CDR1 and CDR2 (germline): SGHTA, FQGNSA. The CDR3 extends over 17 amino acids. The CDR3 spells CASSLTRLAFSYNEQFF. For the CDR3, the DNA is TGTGCCAGCAGCCTCACGAGGCTAGCCTTCTCCTACAATGAGCAGTTCTTC.

This clone was detected only a few times. The chain joins TRBV3-1 (or the pseudogene TRBV3-2) to TRBJ2-2; D is ambiguous. The germline V and J ends were trimmed by 4 bases and 4 bases, with 4 bases remaining between them. CDR1 is LGHDT, CDR2 YNNKEL, per germline (reference sequence). This CDR3 comprises 12 residues. The CDR3 region is CASSLLTGELFF. CDR3 sequence (DNA): TGTGCCAGCAGCCTACTCACCGGGGAGCTGTTTTTT.

J is TRBJ1-2 and V is TRBV12-3 or TRBV12-4; the D gene is possibly TRBD1 (5 bases). This CDR3 region has 12 residues. V lost 3 bases and J lost 7, with 9 bases in between. The CDR3 nucleotides are TGTGCCAGCAGTTTCACGGGGGTTGGCTACACCTTC. Translating it yields CASSFTGVGYTF.

This chain connects TRBV5-4 to TRBJ2-6; possible D gene TRBD1, 6 bases. V was clipped by 3 bases and J by 1 base, with 17 bases between them. Germline CDR1 SGHNT, CDR2 YYREEE (reference sequence). The CDR3 consists of 18 residues. CDR3 amino acids: CASSSTGNGWSGANVLTF. For the CDR3, the DNA is TGTGCCAGCAGCTCTACAGGGAACGGTTGGTCTGGGGCCAACGTCCTGACTTTC.